This is a list of T cell receptor beta chains from one sample in a study. TCRdb passed the RT-PCR reads through MiXCR, listing each CDR3 protein once. The sample carries hundreds of thousands of distinct CDR3 sequences, 12% to 15% recorded once. Sequenced input: memory CD4+ T cells from blood. These receptors came from a female donor in good health, serving as a healthy control. Both conserved end residues are part of each CDR3.

cdr3_length v_call cdr3_aa
14 TRBV20-1 CSARGAGLNSPLHF
14 TRBV27 CASSLRMGLNEQFF
15 TRBV4-2 CASSQDGTGPYEQYF
13 TRBV12-3/TRBV12-4 CASSAGTGSPLHF
13 TRBV3-1 CASSQGWNTEAFF
14 TRBV5-5 CASSKDSAGTEAFF
15 TRBV20-1 CSARDYLFNTDTQYF
13 TRBV5-1 CASSLEREGAQYF
16 TRBV9 CASSVAPQGASDTQNF
14 TRBV19 CASRWTGLNEKLFF
18 TRBV7-9 CASSLIGSMRDKQYGYTF
13 TRBV28 CASSRTGPYGYTF
13 TRBV6-6 CASSPPVRYEQYF
17 TRBV5-5 CASSLDSTDRGYQPQHF
14 TRBV2 CASSPGTYNQPQHF
15 TRBV4-3 CASSQDLQGTDTQYF
19 TRBV6-1 CASSAEYTSGGVFPYEQYF
13 TRBV5-6 CASRTTGNYEQYF
16 TRBV6-2/TRBV6-3 CASSFGQGTLSYEQYF
14 TRBV18 CASSPRLRTDTQYF
15 TRBV7-9 CASSLNGQLQETQYF
20 TRBV6-1 CASRDTGTSGRYRGYNEQFF
15 TRBV20-1 CSALSPGQGGYEQYF
16 TRBV7-9 CASSPRGGRTTDTQYF
16 TRBV10-3 CAISDYGTGGVVKQYF
14 TRBV10-3 CAIRGTSGYNEQFF
16 TRBV27 CASSAPGLAGLHEQFF
15 TRBV5-1 CASSFQGFDNSPLHF
15 TRBV7-2 CASSPRGPSYNEQFF
13 TRBV7-2 CASSSSVRDEQYF
15 TRBV27 CASSLSRLIQETQYF
16 TRBV5-6 CASSRRDSKSSYEQYF
14 TRBV5-1 CASSDRAQNYGYTF
16 TRBV7-9 CASSLGVESSYNEQFF
15 TRBV7-9 CASSSRLAGEHEQYF
11 TRBV3-1 CASSQVAEQFF
15 TRBV7-9 CASSLGSSGGHEQYF
14 TRBV3-1 CASSLGAEAAKLFF
15 TRBV20-1 CSASESTAFNEKLFF
17 TRBV5-6 CASINAAVGAQTYEQYF
14 TRBV5-6 CASISDPGGNEQFF
15 TRBV20-1 CSARSAGTATDTQYF
13 TRBV27 CASSQGRRTEAFF
13 TRBV9 CASSRGGPEGYTF
15 TRBV28 CASSSRVLGQETQYF
13 TRBV5-1 CASSENQNTEAFF
13 TRBV7-3 CASTPVPTGELFF
14 TRBV20-1 CSARVRRGFQPQHF
16 TRBV6-8 CASRSRTGSLNTEAFF
15 TRBV20-1 CSAEDMPANTGELFF
14 TRBV10-2 CASRREGLSQPQHF